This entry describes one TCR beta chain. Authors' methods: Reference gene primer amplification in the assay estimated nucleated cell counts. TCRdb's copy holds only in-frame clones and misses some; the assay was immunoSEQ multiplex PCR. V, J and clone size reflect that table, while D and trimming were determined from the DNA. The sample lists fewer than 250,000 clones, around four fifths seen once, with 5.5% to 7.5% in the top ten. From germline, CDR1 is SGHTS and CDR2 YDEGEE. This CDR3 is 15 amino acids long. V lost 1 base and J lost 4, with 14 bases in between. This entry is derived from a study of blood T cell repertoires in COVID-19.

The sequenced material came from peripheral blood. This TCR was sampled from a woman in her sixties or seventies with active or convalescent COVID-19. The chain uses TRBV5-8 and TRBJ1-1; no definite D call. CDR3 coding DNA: TGTGCCAGCAGCTTGTCTCTCGGGAGGAGCACTGAAGCTTTCTTT. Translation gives CASSLSLGRSTEAFF.